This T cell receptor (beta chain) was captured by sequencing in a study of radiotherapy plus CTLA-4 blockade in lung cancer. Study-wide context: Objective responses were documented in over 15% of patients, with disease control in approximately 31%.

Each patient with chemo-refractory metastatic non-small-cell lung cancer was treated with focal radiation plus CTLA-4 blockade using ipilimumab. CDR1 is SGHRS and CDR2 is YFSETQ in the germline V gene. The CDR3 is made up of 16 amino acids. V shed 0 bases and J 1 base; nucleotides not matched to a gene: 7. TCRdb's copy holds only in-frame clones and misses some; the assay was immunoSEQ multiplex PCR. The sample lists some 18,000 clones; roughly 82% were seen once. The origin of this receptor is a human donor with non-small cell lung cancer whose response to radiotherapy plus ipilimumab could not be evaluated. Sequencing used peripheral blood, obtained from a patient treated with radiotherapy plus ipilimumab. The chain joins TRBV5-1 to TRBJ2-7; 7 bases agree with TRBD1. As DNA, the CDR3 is TGCGCCAGCAGCTTGGCTTGGACAGGCTATTCCTACGAGCAGTACTTC. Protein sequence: CASSLAWTGYSYEQYF.